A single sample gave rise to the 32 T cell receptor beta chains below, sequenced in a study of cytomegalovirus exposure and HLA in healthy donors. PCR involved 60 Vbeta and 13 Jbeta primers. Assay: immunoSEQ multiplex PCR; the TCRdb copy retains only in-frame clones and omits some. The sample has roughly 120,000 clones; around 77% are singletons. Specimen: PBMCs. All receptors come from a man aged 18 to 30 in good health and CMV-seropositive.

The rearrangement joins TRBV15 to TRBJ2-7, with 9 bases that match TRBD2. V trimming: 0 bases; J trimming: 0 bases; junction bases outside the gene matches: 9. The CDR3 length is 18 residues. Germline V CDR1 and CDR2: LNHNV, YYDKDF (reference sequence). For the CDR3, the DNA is TGTGCCACCAGCAGAGATTTGTCGACTAGCGGCCACTCCTACGAGCAGTACTTC. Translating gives CATSRDLSTSGHSYEQYF.

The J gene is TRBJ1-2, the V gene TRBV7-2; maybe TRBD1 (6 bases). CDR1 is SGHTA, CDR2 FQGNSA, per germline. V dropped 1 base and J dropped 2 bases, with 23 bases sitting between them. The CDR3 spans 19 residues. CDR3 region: CASSLGSGLLKGGNYGYTF. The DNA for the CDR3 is TGTGCCAGCAGCTTAGGGTCGGGACTCCTTAAGGGGGGGAACTATGGCTACACCTTC.

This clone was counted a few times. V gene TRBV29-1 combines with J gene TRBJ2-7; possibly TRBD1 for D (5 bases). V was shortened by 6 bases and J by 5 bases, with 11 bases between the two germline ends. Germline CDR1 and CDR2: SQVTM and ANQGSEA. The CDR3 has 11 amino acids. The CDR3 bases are TGCAGCGTCGCAACAGGTGACGAGCAGTACTTC. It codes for CSVATGDEQYF.

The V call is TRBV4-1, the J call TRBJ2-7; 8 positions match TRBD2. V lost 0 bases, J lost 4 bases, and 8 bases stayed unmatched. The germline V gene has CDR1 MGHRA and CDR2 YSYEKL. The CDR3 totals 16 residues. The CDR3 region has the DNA TGCGCCAGCAGCCAAGAAGGAGGAGCGGGAGTTTACGAGCAGTACTTC. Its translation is CASSQEGGAGVYEQYF.

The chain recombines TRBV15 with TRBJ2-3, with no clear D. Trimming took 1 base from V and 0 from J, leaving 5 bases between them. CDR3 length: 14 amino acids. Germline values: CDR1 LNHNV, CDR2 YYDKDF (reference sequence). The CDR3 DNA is TGTGCCACCAGCAGAGTGGCCAGCACAGATACGCAGTATTTT. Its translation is CATSRVASTDTQYF. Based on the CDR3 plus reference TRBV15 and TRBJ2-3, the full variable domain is DAMVIQNPRYQVTQFGKPVTLSCSQTLNHNVMYWYQQKSSQAPKLLFHYYDKDFNNEADTPDNFQSRRPNTSFCFLDIRSPGLGDTAMYLCATSRVASTDTQYFGPGTRLTVL.

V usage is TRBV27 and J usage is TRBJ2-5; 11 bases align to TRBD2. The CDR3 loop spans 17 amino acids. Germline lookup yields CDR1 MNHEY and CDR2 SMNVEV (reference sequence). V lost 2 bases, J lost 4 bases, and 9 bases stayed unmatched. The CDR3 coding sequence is TGTGCCAGCAGTTTACCCCCCTCTACTAGCGGGAGAGAGACCCAGTACTTC. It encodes CASSLPPSTSGRETQYF.

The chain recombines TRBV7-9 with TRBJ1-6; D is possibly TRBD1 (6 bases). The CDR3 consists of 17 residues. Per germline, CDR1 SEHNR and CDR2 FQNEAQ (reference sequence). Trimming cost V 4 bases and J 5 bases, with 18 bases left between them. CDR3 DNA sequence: TGTGCCAGCAGCTCATCATCCGGGACACCGAATAATTCACCCCTCCACTTT. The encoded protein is CASSSSSGTPNNSPLHF.

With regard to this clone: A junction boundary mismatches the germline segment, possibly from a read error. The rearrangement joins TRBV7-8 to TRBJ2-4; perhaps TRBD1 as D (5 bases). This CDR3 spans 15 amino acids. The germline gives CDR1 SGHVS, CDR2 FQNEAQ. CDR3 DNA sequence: TGTGCCAGCAGCTTAGGAAGGGGCCTTAAAAACAGTCAGTACTTC. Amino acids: CASSLGRGLKNSQYF.

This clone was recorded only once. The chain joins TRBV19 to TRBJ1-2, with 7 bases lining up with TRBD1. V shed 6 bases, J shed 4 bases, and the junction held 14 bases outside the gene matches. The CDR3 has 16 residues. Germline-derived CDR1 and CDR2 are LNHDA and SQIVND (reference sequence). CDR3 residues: CASRLGGQRQSYGYTF. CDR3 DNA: TGTGCCAGTAGGCTAGGGGGACAGCGGCAGTCCTATGGCTACACCTTC.

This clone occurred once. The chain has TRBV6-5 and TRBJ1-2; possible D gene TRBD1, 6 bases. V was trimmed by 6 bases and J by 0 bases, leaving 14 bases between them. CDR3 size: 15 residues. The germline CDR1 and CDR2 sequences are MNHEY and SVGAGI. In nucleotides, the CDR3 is TGTGCCAGCAGCGAGAGACAGGCTACTAACTATGGCTACACCTTC. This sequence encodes CASSERQATNYGYTF.

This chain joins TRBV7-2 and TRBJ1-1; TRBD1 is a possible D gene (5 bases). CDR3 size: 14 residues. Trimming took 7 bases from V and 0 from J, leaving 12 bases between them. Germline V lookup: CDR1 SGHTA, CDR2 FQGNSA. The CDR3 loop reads CASTDQGLNTEAFF. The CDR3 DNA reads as TGTGCCAGCACCGACCAGGGCTTGAACACTGAAGCTTTCTTT.

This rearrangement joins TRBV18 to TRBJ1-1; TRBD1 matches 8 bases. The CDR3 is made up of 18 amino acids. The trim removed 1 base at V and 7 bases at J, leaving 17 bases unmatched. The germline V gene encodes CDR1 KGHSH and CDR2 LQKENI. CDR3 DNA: TGTGCCAGCTCACCACTAGGACAGGGCCAAACACCCCAGGGTGAAGCTTTCTTT. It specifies CASSPLGQGQTPQGEAFF.

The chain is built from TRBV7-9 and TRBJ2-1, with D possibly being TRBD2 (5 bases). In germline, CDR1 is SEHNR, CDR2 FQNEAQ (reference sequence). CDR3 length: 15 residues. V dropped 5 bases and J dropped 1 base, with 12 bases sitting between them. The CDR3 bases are TGTGCCAGCAGCCATTTAGCGAGATCCTACAATGAGCAGTTCTTC. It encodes CASSHLARSYNEQFF.

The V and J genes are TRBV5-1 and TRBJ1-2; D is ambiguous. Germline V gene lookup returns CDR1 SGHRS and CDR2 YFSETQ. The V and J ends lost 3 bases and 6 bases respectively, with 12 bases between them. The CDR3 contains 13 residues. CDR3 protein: CASSSFDTHGYTF. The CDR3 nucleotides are TGCGCCAGCAGCTCCTTCGACACCCATGGCTACACCTTC.

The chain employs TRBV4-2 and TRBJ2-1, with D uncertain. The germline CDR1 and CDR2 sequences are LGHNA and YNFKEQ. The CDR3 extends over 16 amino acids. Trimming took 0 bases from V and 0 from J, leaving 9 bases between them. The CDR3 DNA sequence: TGTGCCAGCAGCCAAGATGGCGGATACTCCTACAATGAGCAGTTCTTC. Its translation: CASSQDGGYSYNEQFF.

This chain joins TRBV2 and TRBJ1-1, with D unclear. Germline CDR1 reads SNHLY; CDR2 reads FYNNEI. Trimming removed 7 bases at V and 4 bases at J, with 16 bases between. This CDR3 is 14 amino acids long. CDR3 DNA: TGTGCCAGCAATCCGGGTACTCTGGGCACTGAAGCTTTCTTT. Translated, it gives CASNPGTLGTEAFF.

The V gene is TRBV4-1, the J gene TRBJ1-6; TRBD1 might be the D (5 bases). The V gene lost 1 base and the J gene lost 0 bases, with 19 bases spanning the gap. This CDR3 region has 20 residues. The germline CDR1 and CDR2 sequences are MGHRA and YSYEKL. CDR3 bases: TGCGCCAGCAGCCAAGCCCCGACAGTCCCCCTAAGCTCCTATAATTCACCCCTCCACTTT. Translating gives CASSQAPTVPLSSYNSPLHF.

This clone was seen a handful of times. CDR3 sequence reads: CASSQQGYAYEQYF. CDR3 DNA: TGCGCCAGCAGCCAACAGGGGTATGCCTACGAGCAGTACTTC. The V gene is TRBV5-1, the J gene TRBJ2-7, with TRBD1 matching 7 bases. The germline V gene has CDR1 SGHRS and CDR2 YFSETQ. The V gene end was trimmed by 4 bases and the J gene end by 2 bases; junction bases not matched to a gene: 6. This CDR3 has 14 amino acids.

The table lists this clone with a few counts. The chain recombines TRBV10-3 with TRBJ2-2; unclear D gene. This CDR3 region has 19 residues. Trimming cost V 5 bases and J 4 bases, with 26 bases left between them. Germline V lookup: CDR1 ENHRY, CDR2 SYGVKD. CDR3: CAISLTWYSDSNSTGELFF. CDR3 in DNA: TGTGCCATCAGTCTTACCTGGTATTCGGATAGCAACTCCACCGGGGAGCTGTTTTTT.

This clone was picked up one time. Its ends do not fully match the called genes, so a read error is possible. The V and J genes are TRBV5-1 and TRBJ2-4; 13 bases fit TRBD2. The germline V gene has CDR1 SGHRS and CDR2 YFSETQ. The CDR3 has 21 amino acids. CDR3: CASSLTPGLAGLRGAKNSQYF. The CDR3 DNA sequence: TGCGCCAGCAGCTTGACCCCGGGACTAGCGGGATTGAGAGGCGCCAAAAACAGTCAGTACTTC.

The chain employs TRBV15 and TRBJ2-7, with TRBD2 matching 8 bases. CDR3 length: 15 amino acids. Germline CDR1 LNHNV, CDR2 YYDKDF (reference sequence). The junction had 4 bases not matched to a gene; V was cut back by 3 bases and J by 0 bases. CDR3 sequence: CATSSRGGISYEQYF. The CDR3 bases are TGTGCCACCAGCAGTCGCGGGGGGATCTCCTACGAGCAGTACTTC.

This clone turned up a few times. The CDR3 DNA reads TGTGCCAGTAGTATCTCCGGGGACACAGATACGCAGTATTTT. Translated, it gives CASSISGDTDTQYF. The V call is TRBV19, the J call TRBJ2-3, with D possibly being TRBD2 (5 bases). The CDR3 has 14 residues. Germline CDR1 reads LNHDA; CDR2 reads SQIVND (reference sequence). V lost 3 bases and J lost 2, with 9 bases in between.

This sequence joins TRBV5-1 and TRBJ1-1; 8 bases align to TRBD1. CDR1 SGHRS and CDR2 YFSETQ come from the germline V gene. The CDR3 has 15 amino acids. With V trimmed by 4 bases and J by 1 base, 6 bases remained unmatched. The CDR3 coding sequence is TGCGCCAGCAGCCCCTGGGACAGGACGAACACTGAAGCTTTCTTT. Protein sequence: CASSPWDRTNTEAFF. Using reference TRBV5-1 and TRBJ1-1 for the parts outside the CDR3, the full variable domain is KAGVTQTPRYLIKTRGQQVTLSCSPISGHRSVSWYQQTPGQGLQFLFEYFSETQRNKGNFPGRFSGRQFSNSRSEMNVSTLELGDSALYLCASSPWDRTNTEAFFGQGTRLTVV.

CDR3 coding DNA: TGTGCCAGCAAGAGACAGTTGAGCTCCTACGAGCAGTACTTC. Translated, it gives CASKRQLSSYEQYF. This chain joins TRBV2 and TRBJ2-7; tentative D call: TRBD1 (5 bases). This CDR3 region has 14 residues. Germline CDR1 SNHLY, CDR2 FYNNEI. V was cut by 7 bases and J by 0 bases, with 13 bases left in between. Full variable domain (outside the CDR3, taken from reference TRBV2 and TRBJ2-7): EPEVTQTPSHQVTQMGQEVILRCVPISNHLYFYWYRQILGQKVEFLVSFYNNEISEKSEIFDDQFSVERPDGSNFTLKIRSTKLEDSAMYFCASKRQLSSYEQYFGPGTRLTVT.

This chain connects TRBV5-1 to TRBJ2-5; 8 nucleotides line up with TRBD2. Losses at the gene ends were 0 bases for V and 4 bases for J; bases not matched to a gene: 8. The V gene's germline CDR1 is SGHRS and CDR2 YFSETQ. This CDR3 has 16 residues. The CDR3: CASSLDIGGATETQYF. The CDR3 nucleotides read TGCGCCAGCAGCTTGGATATCGGGGGGGCAACAGAGACCCAGTACTTC.

The CDR3 loop is CASSPPGRTNTEAFF. CDR3 nucleotides: TGTGCCAGCAGTCCCCCCGGGAGAACGAACACTGAAGCTTTCTTT. The J gene is TRBJ1-1, the V gene TRBV28; D ambiguous. Germline values: CDR1 MDHEN, CDR2 SYDVKM. The CDR3 runs 15 residues. With 5 bases removed from V and 1 base from J, the gap between germline ends came to 14 bases. The variable domain in full, completed from reference TRBV28 and TRBJ1-1, reads DVKVTQSSRYLVKRTGEKVFLECVQDMDHENMFWYRQDPGLGLRLIYFSYDVKMKEKGDIPEGYSVSREKKERFSLILESASTNQTSMYLCASSPPGRTNTEAFFGQGTRLTVV.

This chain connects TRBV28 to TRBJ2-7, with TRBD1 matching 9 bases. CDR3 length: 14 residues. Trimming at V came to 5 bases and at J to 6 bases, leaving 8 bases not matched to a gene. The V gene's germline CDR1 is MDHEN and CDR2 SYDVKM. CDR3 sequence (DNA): TGTGCCAGCAGTACCGGGACAGGGAAGTTCGAGCAGTACTTC. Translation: CASSTGTGKFEQYF.

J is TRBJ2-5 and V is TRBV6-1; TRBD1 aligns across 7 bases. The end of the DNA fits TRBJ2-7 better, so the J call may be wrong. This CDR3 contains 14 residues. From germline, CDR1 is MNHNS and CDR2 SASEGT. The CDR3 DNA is TGTGCCAGCAGTGGAGGGGGCAATTGGTACGAGCAGTACTTC. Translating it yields CASSGGGNWYEQYF.

The CDR3 protein is CASSQTKGQQETQYF. The CDR3 nucleotides are TGTGCCAGCAGCCAGACAAAGGGACAGCAAGAGACCCAGTACTTC. The chain uses TRBV4-2 and TRBJ2-5; the match to TRBD1 covers 7 bases. This CDR3 has 15 amino acids. Trimming at V came to 3 bases and at J to 2 bases, leaving 6 bases not matched to a gene. Germline-derived CDR1 and CDR2 are LGHNA and YNFKEQ.

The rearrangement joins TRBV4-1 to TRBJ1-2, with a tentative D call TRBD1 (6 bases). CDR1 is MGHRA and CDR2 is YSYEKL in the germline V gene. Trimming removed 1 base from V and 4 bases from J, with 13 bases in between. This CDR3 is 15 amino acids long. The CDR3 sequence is CASSQGGPGGYGYTF. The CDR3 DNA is TGCGCCAGCAGCCAAGGGGGGCCCGGTGGCTATGGCTACACCTTC.

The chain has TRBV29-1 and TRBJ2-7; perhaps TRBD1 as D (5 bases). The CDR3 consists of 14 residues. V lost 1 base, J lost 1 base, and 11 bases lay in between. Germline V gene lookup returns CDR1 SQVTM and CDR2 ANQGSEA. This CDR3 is CSVEVAGKSYEQYF. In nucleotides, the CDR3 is TGCAGCGTTGAAGTGGCAGGGAAATCCTACGAGCAGTACTTC.

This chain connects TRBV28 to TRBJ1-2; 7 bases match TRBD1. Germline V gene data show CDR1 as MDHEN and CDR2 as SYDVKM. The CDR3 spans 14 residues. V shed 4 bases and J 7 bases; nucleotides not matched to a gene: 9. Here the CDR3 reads CASSSTGSSVGYTF. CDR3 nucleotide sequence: TGTGCCAGCAGTTCGACAGGGAGTTCTGTTGGCTACACCTTC.